The 13 T cell receptor beta chains listed next were all sequenced from one sample in a study of glioma-infiltrating T cells. Using RNA template, CDR3s of TCR alpha and beta were amplified with iRepertoire arm-PCR. TCRdb processed the multiplex PCR reads anew with MiXCR; each CDR3 protein has one entry. The sample lists 150,000 to 200,000 distinct CDR3 sequences, around 30% occurring once. Sample: glioma tissue, nonneoplastic brain tissue, or PBMCs (not recorded which). The source is a human donor with low-grade glioma or glioblastoma, undergoing nonglioma brain surgery, or in good health (not recorded which).

With regard to this clonotype: A single base separates this from a much larger clone, so it may be a read error. J is TRBJ2-7 and V is TRBV3-1; D might be TRBD2 (6 bases). Trimming removed 1 base at V and 0 bases at J, with 10 bases between. Germline V gene sequence: CDR1 LGHDT, CDR2 YNNKEL (reference sequence). This CDR3 region has 15 residues. Here the CDR3 reads CASSQVGGVSYEQYF. CDR3 sequence (DNA): TGTGCCAGCAGCCAAGTGGGGGGAGTCTCCTACGAGCAGTACTTC.

About this clonotype itself: A much larger clone sits a single nucleotide away, making a read error possible. The V gene is TRBV2, the J gene TRBJ1-5, with 8 bases aligning to TRBD1. This CDR3 spans 17 amino acids. V shed 7 bases, J shed 4 bases, and the junction held 15 bases outside the gene matches. CDR1 SNHLY and CDR2 FYNNEI come from the germline V gene. DNA of the CDR3: TGTGCCAGCACCAGGACAGGGCTAAGCCCTAGGAATCAGCCCCAGCATTTT. It yields the protein CASTRTGLSPRNQPQHF.

A remark on this clonotype: One end of the junction varies from germline; a read error may be responsible. This chain uses TRBV15 with TRBJ1-2; unclear D gene. Germline CDR1 LNHNV, CDR2 YYDKDF (reference sequence). This CDR3 comprises 14 residues. The CDR3 loop reads CATIRDEALYGYTF. The CDR3 nucleotides read TGTGCCACCATCAGAGACGAGGCGCTCTATGGCTACACCTTC.

The chain recombines TRBV5-4 with TRBJ2-1, with 10 bases aligning to TRBD1. The CDR3 runs to 21 residues. The ends lost 4 bases at V and 0 bases at J; junction bases unmatched: 19. Germline values: CDR1 SGHNT, CDR2 YYREEE (reference sequence). As DNA, the CDR3 is TGTGCCAGCAGCAGGGGACAGGGGAGCGCGGGATGGCCCAGCTCCTACAATGAGCAGTTCTTC. It encodes CASSRGQGSAGWPSSYNEQFF.

This clonotype was counted a few times. The chain combines TRBV4-3 with TRBJ2-7; no firm D call. Germline values: CDR1 LGHNA, CDR2 YSLEER. V lost 0 bases to trimming and J lost 4 bases, with 7 bases between them. The CDR3 consists of 13 residues. The CDR3 reads CASSQEQQYEQYF. In nucleotides, the CDR3 is TGCGCCAGCAGCCAAGAGCAGCAGTACGAGCAGTACTTC.

This clonotype was counted at least ten times. The chain couples TRBV6-2 or TRBV6-3 to TRBJ2-1; D remains unclear. The CDR3 is made up of 12 amino acids. CDR1 and CDR2 (germline): MNHEY, SVGEGT. Trimming removed 2 bases from V and 5 bases from J, with 4 bases in between. The CDR3 nucleotides are TGTGCCAGCAGTTACAGGGACAATGAGCAGTTCTTC. Protein: CASSYRDNEQFF.

Remarks on this clonotype: Given a much more abundant clone one base away, this may be a read error. A read error is likely, as this CDR3 ends without the conserved phenylalanine or tryptophan. The rearrangement links TRBV7-9 to TRBJ2-7; TRBD1 matches at 7 bases. Unmatched junction bases numbered 9, after V lost 4 bases and J lost 3 bases. CDR3 length: 15 residues. Looked up from germline, CDR1 is SEHNR and CDR2 is FQNEAQ (reference sequence). CDR3 nucleotide sequence: TGTGCCAGCAGCTCCTCGACAGGGTGGGTCTACGAGCAGTACCTC. Translation gives CASSSSTGWVYEQYL.

About this clonotype: This could be a read error, since a much larger clone is one nucleotide away. The V and J genes are TRBV3-1 and TRBJ1-2; D unresolved. Germline CDR1 is LGHDT and CDR2 is YNNKEL (reference sequence). This CDR3 has 15 amino acids. The CDR3 DNA follows: TGTGCCAGCATCCAAGCGGCGGAAAGGAGCTATGGCTACACCTTC. Translation gives CASIQAAERSYGYTF.

A note on this clonotype: A much larger clone sits a single nucleotide away, making a read error possible. The chain joins TRBV4-1 to TRBJ2-7; 9 positions agree with TRBD2. The CDR3 sequence is 17 residues long. The V gene's germline CDR1 is MGHRA and CDR2 YSYEKL. The trim removed 0 bases at V and 5 bases at J, leaving 11 bases unmatched. Here the CDR3 reads CASSQDMAGGPGDEQYF. CDR3 coding DNA: TGCGCCAGCAGCCAAGATATGGCGGGAGGGCCTGGCGACGAGCAGTACTTC.

This clonotype was detected ten times or more. V and J are TRBV12-3 or TRBV12-4 and TRBJ2-5, with TRBD1 matching over 7 bases. The CDR3 consists of 15 residues. V was pared by 6 bases and J by 1 base, with 8 bases of the junction left unmatched. DNA for the CDR3: TGTGCCAGCAGCCAGACATCAGGGGGCCAAGAGACCCAGTACTTC. This encodes CASSQTSGGQETQYF.

The sample holds many counts of this clonotype. V gene TRBV20-1 combines with J gene TRBJ2-7; TRBD2 matches at 11 bases. Germline V gene lookup returns CDR1 DFQATT and CDR2 SNEGSKA (reference sequence). V shed 2 bases and J 5 bases; nucleotides not matched to a gene: 5. This CDR3 spans 14 amino acids. The chain's CDR3 is CSARPGTSGDEQYF. The CDR3 nucleotides are TGCAGTGCTAGACCCGGGACTAGCGGAGACGAGCAGTACTTC.

This clonotype was seen many times. The chain uses TRBV29-1 and TRBJ1-1; D unresolved. CDR1 and CDR2 from the germline V gene are SQVTM and ANQGSEA. Trimming removed 7 bases from V and 1 base from J, with 7 bases in between. The CDR3 covers 11 residues. The CDR3 bases are TGCAGCGGCGAGGGGAACACTGAAGCTTTCTTT. Translated, it gives CSGEGNTEAFF.

This clonotype was seen ten or more times. The rearrangement links TRBV7-2 to TRBJ1-2; D remains ambiguous. V gave up 6 bases and J gave up 3 bases, with 11 bases separating them. CDR1 is SGHTA, CDR2 FQGNSA, per germline. CDR3 length equals 13 residues. CDR3 DNA sequence: TGTGCCAGCAGGGTGGGCACCGACTATGGCTACACCTTC. Its translation: CASRVGTDYGYTF.